One and the same sample provided the 20 T cell receptor beta chains below, sequenced in a study of shared clonotypes between healthy human individuals. This table comes from immunoSEQ multiplex PCR, and its TCRdb copy is limited to in-frame clones, with some not included. The sample lists roughly 2 million clones; approximately 94% were seen once. Source material: naive CD4+ T cells sorted from blood. Subset described: CD45RA+ positively selected. These receptors were taken from a young man in good health.

The gene calls are TRBV6-6 and TRBJ2-7, with 7 bases lining up with TRBD2. Trimming removed 2 bases from V and 3 bases from J; junction bases left unmatched: 7. Germline CDR1 and CDR2: MNHNY and SVGAGI (reference sequence). The length of the CDR3 is 15 residues. In DNA form, the CDR3 reads TGTGCCAGCAGTTACCTCGGGAGGAGTAGCTACGAGCAGTACTTC. Protein sequence: CASSYLGRSSYEQYF.

The chain carries TRBV11-2 and TRBJ2-3, with 8 bases lining up with TRBD2. The V and J ends lost 5 bases and 4 bases, in that order; junction bases with no gene match: 5. The CDR3 extends over 14 amino acids. From germline, CDR1 is SGHAT and CDR2 FQNNGV. CDR3 sequence: CASSKGTSADTQYF. The CDR3 region has the DNA TGTGCCAGCAGCAAAGGGACTAGTGCAGATACGCAGTATTTT.

The chain combines TRBV30 with TRBJ2-7; D is unresolved. Trimming removed 0 bases at V and 7 bases at J, with 7 bases between. The CDR3 contains 11 residues. The germline V gene encodes CDR1 GTSNPN and CDR2 SVGIG (reference sequence). The CDR3 sequence: CAWSVGFEQYF. Here the CDR3 DNA reads TGTGCCTGGAGTGTGGGTTTTGAGCAGTACTTC.

The gene calls are TRBV7-9 and TRBJ2-7; 14 bases fit TRBD2. V lost 5 bases, J lost 0 bases, and 6 bases stayed unmatched. The CDR3 is 17 residues long. Per the germline V gene, CDR1 is SEHNR and CDR2 is FQNEAQ (reference sequence). The CDR3 DNA reads as TGTGCCAGCAGCCCAGGACTAGCGGGAGGCCCCTCCTACGAGCAGTACTTC. Translated, it gives CASSPGLAGGPSYEQYF.

The V and J genes are TRBV7-2 and TRBJ2-2; the D is unclear. Trimming took 8 bases from V and 4 from J, leaving 11 bases between them. Germline loops: CDR1 SGHTA, CDR2 FQGNSA. CDR3 length equals 13 residues. The CDR3 DNA is TGTGCCAGCTCCGGCCGCCTCACCGGGGAGCTGTTTTTT. Its protein is CASSGRLTGELFF. Using reference TRBV7-2 and TRBJ2-2 for the parts outside the CDR3, the full variable domain is GAGVSQSPSNKVTEKGKDVELRCDPISGHTALYWYRQSLGQGLEFLIYFQGNSAPDKSGLPSDRFSAERTGGSVSTLTIQRTQQEDSAVYLCASSGRLTGELFFGEGSRLTVL.

A few counts support this clone. This chain uses TRBV6-6 with TRBJ1-2, with unresolved D. Trimming left V 5 bases short and J 2 bases short, with 6 bases between. CDR3 size: 12 residues. CDR1 MNHNY and CDR2 SVGAGI come from the germline V gene (reference sequence). The CDR3 loop is CASSTENYGYTF. The CDR3 DNA reads TGTGCCAGCAGTACGGAAAACTATGGCTACACCTTC.

This chain links TRBV28 with TRBJ1-5; 10 nucleotides align to TRBD1. V was pared by 3 bases and J by 6 bases, with 8 bases of the junction left unmatched. Germline lookup yields CDR1 MDHEN and CDR2 SYDVKM. This CDR3 comprises 16 residues. The chain's CDR3 is CASSFSSRDRGQPQHF. CDR3 bases: TGTGCCAGCAGTTTTTCCTCCCGGGACAGGGGTCAGCCCCAGCATTTT.

This chain joins TRBV19 and TRBJ1-5, with a possible D match to TRBD1 (6 bases). The ends were cut back, 4 bases at V and 0 bases at J, with 22 bases in the middle. CDR1 is LNHDA, CDR2 SQIVND, per germline (reference sequence). The CDR3 length is 19 residues. CDR3 protein: CASSKPRTAGADSNQPQHF. DNA for the CDR3: TGTGCCAGTAGTAAGCCCCGGACAGCAGGAGCCGATAGCAATCAGCCCCAGCATTTT.

The V call is TRBV9, the J call TRBJ2-1, with TRBD2 matching over 7 bases. Germline V gene lookup returns CDR1 SGDLS and CDR2 YYNGEE. The junction had 6 bases not matched to a gene; V was cut back by 0 bases and J by 3 bases. This CDR3 is built from 16 residues. In DNA form, the CDR3 reads TGTGCCAGCAGCGTAGTTCCTAGCGGTGGCTACAATGAGCAGTTCTTC. This gives the protein CASSVVPSGGYNEQFF.

The CDR3 nucleotides read TGTGCCAGCAGTTTAGTGGGGCAGCTAAATAATTCACCCCTCCACTTT. Residues: CASSLVGQLNNSPLHF. The V and J genes are TRBV27 and TRBJ1-6, with TRBD1 as a possible D gene (5 bases). The V end was cut by 2 bases, the J end by 5 bases, with 13 bases between. The CDR3 spans 16 residues. The germline gives CDR1 MNHEY, CDR2 SMNVEV (reference sequence).

The chain combines TRBV6-1 with TRBJ1-1; D gene uncertain. From germline, CDR1 is MNHNS and CDR2 SASEGT. V was clipped by 2 bases and J by 6 bases, with 13 bases between them. This CDR3 contains 14 residues. The CDR3 sequence is CASSERGRGAEAFF. CDR3 nucleotides: TGTGCCAGCAGTGAACGAGGCCGAGGCGCTGAAGCTTTCTTT.

The rearrangement links TRBV9 to TRBJ1-4; no clear D. Germline-derived CDR1 and CDR2 are SGDLS and YYNGEE. The CDR3 totals 15 residues. V was trimmed by 1 base and J by 5 bases, leaving 12 bases between them. The CDR3 spells CASSVSLVQNEKLFF. In DNA form, the CDR3 reads TGTGCCAGCAGCGTAAGTCTTGTACAGAATGAAAAACTGTTTTTT.

The chain employs TRBV7-9 and TRBJ2-1; 10 nucleotides align to TRBD1. The trim removed 5 bases at V and 5 bases at J, leaving 6 bases unmatched. Germline values: CDR1 SEHNR, CDR2 FQNEAQ (reference sequence). The CDR3 loop spans 15 amino acids. For the CDR3, the DNA is TGTGCCAGCAGCCCCACCGGGACAGGGGACAATGAGCAGTTCTTC. It yields the protein CASSPTGTGDNEQFF.

The chain combines TRBV7-2 with TRBJ1-5; 7 positions agree with TRBD1. The V gene's germline CDR1 is SGHTA and CDR2 FQGNSA. CDR3 size: 14 residues. V lost 0 bases, J lost 7 bases, and 3 bases stayed unmatched. CDR3 in amino acids: CASSLAQGFQPQHF. The CDR3 DNA is TGTGCCAGCAGCTTAGCACAGGGGTTCCAGCCCCAGCATTTT.

CDR3 sequence: CASSSLGSGASDTQYF. CDR3 nucleotides: TGCGCCAGCAGCTCCCTGGGTAGCGGGGCGTCAGATACGCAGTATTTT. The rearrangement joins TRBV5-1 to TRBJ2-3; 8 nucleotides match TRBD2. CDR1 and CDR2 from the germline V gene are SGHRS and YFSETQ. Unmatched junction bases numbered 10, after V lost 3 bases and J lost 4 bases. The CDR3 is made up of 16 amino acids.

This clone was counted a single time. The rearrangement uses TRBV6-1 and TRBJ2-4; TRBD2 is a possible D gene (5 bases). Trimming took off 5 bases at V and 5 bases at J, with 16 bases between the two ends. The CDR3 sequence is 15 residues long. Germline V gene data show CDR1 as MNHNS and CDR2 as SASEGT. The CDR3 protein is CASSSIGRLENIQYF. CDR3 sequence (DNA): TGTGCCAGCAGTTCAATTGGGAGACTTGAAAACATTCAGTACTTC.

The chain combines TRBV4-3 with TRBJ1-5, with D possibly being TRBD1 (5 bases). The germline CDR1 and CDR2 sequences are LGHNA and YSLEER. This CDR3 is built from 14 residues. The V gene lost 1 base and the J gene lost 6 bases, with 10 bases spanning the gap. For the CDR3, the DNA is TGCGCCAGCAGCCAAGGGGCGGGGGGTCAGCCCCAGCATTTT. It encodes CASSQGAGGQPQHF.

The chain uses TRBV9 and TRBJ1-1; maybe TRBD1 (5 bases). CDR1 SGDLS and CDR2 YYNGEE come from the germline V gene. The CDR3 runs 17 residues. V was clipped by 4 bases and J by 4 bases, with 23 bases between them. As DNA, the CDR3 is TGTGCCAGCAGCCCACACCGGGGCGGGACCTCGAGCACTGAAGCTTTCTTT. Residues: CASSPHRGGTSSTEAFF.

The J gene is TRBJ1-6, the V gene TRBV4-3, with D possibly TRBD1 on 6 matching bases. The germline gives CDR1 LGHNA, CDR2 YSLEER. V dropped 2 bases and J dropped 0 bases, with 14 bases sitting between them. This CDR3 is built from 18 residues. The CDR3 nucleotides read TGCGCCAGCAGCCAAAATAGGGGGGGGAGCTCCTATAATTCACCCCTCCACTTT. Its protein is CASSQNRGGSSYNSPLHF.

V is TRBV6-6 and J is TRBJ1-1; possibly TRBD1 for D (5 bases). Germline V gene data show CDR1 as MNHNY and CDR2 as SVGAGI (reference sequence). The CDR3 covers 15 residues. The germline V and J ends were trimmed by 0 bases and 1 base, with 9 bases remaining between them. CDR3 bases: TGTGCCAGCAGTTACTCTTGGCAGGGGAACACTGAAGCTTTCTTT. This codes for CASSYSWQGNTEAFF.